Below, 8 T cell receptor beta chains from the same sample are listed, as sequenced in a study of T-cell memory formation after mild COVID-19. TCRdb reprocessed the 5' RACE reads via MiXCR and lists one record per CDR3 protein. This sample carries around 300,000 distinct CDR3 sequences, roughly 13% of them seen once, and the ten largest clones take roughly 23%. The specimen sequenced was PBMCs or a T cell subset sorted from them (not recorded which). The receptors originated from a man younger than 35 who had mild COVID-19 (a few samples of this study predate the infection). Cell type and time point are not known.

The chain carries TRBV5-4 and TRBJ1-4, with TRBD1 as a possible D gene (5 bases). This CDR3 has 14 residues. Trimming cost V 4 bases and J 5 bases, with 12 bases left between them. The germline gives CDR1 SGHNT, CDR2 YYREEE (reference sequence). CDR3 sequence reads: CASSLGVRNEKLFF. The CDR3 DNA reads as TGTGCCAGCAGCCTGGGGGTCCGGAATGAAAAACTGTTTTTT.

J is TRBJ1-1 and V is TRBV4-2; D is uncertain. The germline V and J ends were trimmed by 0 bases and 0 bases, with 11 bases remaining between them. The CDR3 spans 16 residues. Per germline, CDR1 LGHNA and CDR2 YNFKEQ. CDR3 region: CASSQEGRLLNTEAFF. The CDR3, as DNA: TGTGCCAGCAGCCAAGAAGGGAGGCTCCTGAACACTGAAGCTTTCTTT.

The chain employs TRBV6-6 and TRBJ2-5; 7 positions agree with TRBD1. V was clipped by 7 bases and J by 5 bases; unmatched bases: 7. Germline V gene data show CDR1 as MNHNY and CDR2 as SVGAGI (reference sequence). The CDR3 length is 13 residues. This chain's CDR3 is CASTLQGMETQYF. In DNA form, the CDR3 reads TGTGCCAGCACCCTACAGGGGATGGAGACCCAGTACTTC.

The chain links TRBV5-1 to TRBJ2-3; D unclear. V was clipped by 4 bases and J by 0 bases, with 15 bases between them. Looked up from germline, CDR1 is SGHRS and CDR2 is YFSETQ. There are 16 residues in the CDR3. Here the CDR3 reads CASSTGVETSTDTQYF. CDR3 sequence (DNA): TGCGCCAGCAGCACTGGAGTAGAAACTAGCACAGATACGCAGTATTTT.

This chain uses TRBV27 with TRBJ2-2; no clear D. V lost 10 bases, J lost 0 bases, and 12 bases lay in between. The V gene's germline CDR1 is MNHEY and CDR2 SMNVEV (reference sequence). The length of the CDR3 is 14 residues. The CDR3 reads CATALFANTGELFF. CDR3 nucleotides: TGTGCCACCGCGCTTTTCGCGAACACCGGGGAGCTGTTTTTT.

V and J are TRBV3-1 and TRBJ2-3, with D perhaps assigned TRBD1 or TRBD2 (5 bases each). V was cut by 3 bases and J by 4 bases, with 11 bases left in between. This CDR3 has 14 amino acids. Germline CDR1 and CDR2: LGHDT and YNNKEL (reference sequence). The CDR3 is CASSHRDPADTQYF. The CDR3, as DNA: TGTGCCAGCAGCCACCGGGACCCGGCAGATACGCAGTATTTT.

There are many counts of this clonotype. V usage is TRBV7-9 and J usage is TRBJ2-1, with a tentative D call TRBD2 (6 bases). Per the germline V gene, CDR1 is SEHNR and CDR2 is FQNEAQ (reference sequence). The CDR3 totals 14 residues. Deletions cut 5 bases from V and 1 base from J, with 9 bases between. In DNA form, the CDR3 reads TGTGCCAGCAGCGCGGGGAATTCCTACAATGAGCAGTTCTTC. This codes for CASSAGNSYNEQFF.

V usage is TRBV5-1 and J usage is TRBJ1-1, with D hard to call. The CDR3 extends over 14 amino acids. Germline lookup yields CDR1 SGHRS and CDR2 YFSETQ. V was cut by 0 bases and J by 3 bases, with 9 bases left in between. Written as DNA, the CDR3 is TGCGCCAGCAGCTTGGATCCGAAGCACACTGAAGCTTTCTTT. Encoded protein: CASSLDPKHTEAFF.